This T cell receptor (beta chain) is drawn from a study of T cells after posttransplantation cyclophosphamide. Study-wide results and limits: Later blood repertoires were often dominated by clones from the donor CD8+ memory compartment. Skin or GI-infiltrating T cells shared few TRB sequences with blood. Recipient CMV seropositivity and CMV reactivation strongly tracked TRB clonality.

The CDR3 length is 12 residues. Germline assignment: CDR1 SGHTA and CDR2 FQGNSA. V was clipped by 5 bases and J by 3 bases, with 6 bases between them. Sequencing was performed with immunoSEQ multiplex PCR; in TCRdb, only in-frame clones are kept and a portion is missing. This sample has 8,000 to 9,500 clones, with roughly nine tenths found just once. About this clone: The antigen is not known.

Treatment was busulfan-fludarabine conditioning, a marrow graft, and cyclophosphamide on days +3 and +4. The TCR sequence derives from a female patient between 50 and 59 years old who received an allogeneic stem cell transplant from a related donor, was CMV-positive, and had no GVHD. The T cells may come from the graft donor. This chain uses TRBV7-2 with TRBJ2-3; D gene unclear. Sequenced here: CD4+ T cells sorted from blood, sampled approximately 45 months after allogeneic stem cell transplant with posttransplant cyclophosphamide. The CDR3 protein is CASSATTDTQYF. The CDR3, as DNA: TGTGCCAGCAGCGCCACAACAGATACGCAGTATTTT.